Each of the 22 T cell receptor beta chains below was sequenced from the same sample in a study of blood T cell repertoires in COVID-19. Only in-frame clones appear in the TCRdb table, and some are missing; sequencing was by immunoSEQ multiplex PCR. The sample lists around 19,000 clones, approximately 88% occurring once. Input material: peripheral blood. The receptor set was obtained from a human donor in a cohort sampled during active COVID-19.

The chain couples TRBV7-2 to TRBJ1-2; D perhaps matches TRBD1 (6 bases). V was trimmed by 5 bases and J by 3 bases, leaving 16 bases between them. CDR1 is SGHTA and CDR2 is FQGNSA in the germline V gene. This CDR3 has 15 residues. The CDR3 loop is CASSPEAQGHYGYTF. The DNA for the CDR3 is TGTGCCAGCAGCCCAGAGGCTCAGGGGCACTATGGCTACACCTTC.

V and J are TRBV6-4 and TRBJ2-6, with D perhaps TRBD2 (5 bases). Per the germline V gene, CDR1 is MRHNA and CDR2 is SNTAGT. CDR3 size: 15 residues. V lost 6 bases to trimming and J lost 0 bases, with 9 bases between them. The CDR3: CASSASSSGANVLTF. The CDR3 DNA reads TGTGCCAGCAGCGCTAGCAGCTCTGGGGCCAACGTCCTGACTTTC.

This rearrangement joins TRBV27 to TRBJ1-3; the D is unclear. V dropped 3 bases and J dropped 0 bases, with 18 bases sitting between them. Germline V CDR1 and CDR2: MNHEY, SMNVEV (reference sequence). The CDR3 spans 18 residues. The chain's CDR3 is CASSFPHDHSYSGNTIYF. The CDR3 nucleotides read TGTGCCAGCAGTTTCCCTCACGACCACAGTTACTCTGGAAACACCATATATTTT.

This sequence joins TRBV10-1 and TRBJ2-7, with 7 bases that match TRBD2. The CDR3 has 14 amino acids. Trimming removed 11 bases from V and 2 bases from J; junction bases left unmatched: 12. The germline gives CDR1 WNHNN, CDR2 SYGVQD (reference sequence). In nucleotides, the CDR3 is TGCGCCCTGGGGGGGGGTAAGGGGACCTACGAGCAGTACTTC. This codes for CALGGGKGTYEQYF.

This chain links TRBV4-2 with TRBJ2-1; 12 bases are shared with TRBD2. The CDR3 is made up of 15 amino acids. Losses at the gene ends were 3 bases for V and 8 bases for J; bases not matched to a gene: 5. CDR1 and CDR2 from the germline V gene are LGHNA and YNFKEQ. The CDR3 DNA follows: TGTGCCAGCAGCCAGACGACTAGCGGGAGCGATGAGCAGTTCTTC. Its translation is CASSQTTSGSDEQFF.

CDR3 bases: TGTGCCAGCAGTTACTGGGACAGGGAAACCGGGGAGCTGTTTTTT. It translates to CASSYWDRETGELFF. This sequence joins TRBV6-5 and TRBJ2-2, with 9 bases lining up with TRBD1. J was trimmed by 5 bases and V by 1 base; bases with no gene match: 2. The CDR3 totals 15 residues. Germline CDR1 is MNHEY and CDR2 is SVGAGI.

V is TRBV30 and J is TRBJ1-5, with D unclear. Trimming cost V 4 bases and J 4 bases, with 8 bases left between them. CDR1 is GTSNPN, CDR2 SVGIG, per germline (reference sequence). This CDR3 comprises 12 residues. In nucleotides, the CDR3 is TGTGCCTGGAAAGAGGGAAATCAGCCCCAGCATTTT. This codes for CAWKEGNQPQHF.

This chain uses TRBV6-5 with TRBJ1-2; D is unresolved. V was trimmed by 4 bases and J by 2 bases, leaving 14 bases between them. The CDR3 consists of 15 residues. Germline values: CDR1 MNHEY, CDR2 SVGAGI. The CDR3 reads CASSLGGGGNYGYTF. CDR3 in DNA: TGTGCCAGCAGTTTAGGCGGCGGAGGGAACTATGGCTACACCTTC.

The V and J genes are TRBV4-1 and TRBJ1-4; 7 positions agree with TRBD1. Germline assignment: CDR1 MGHRA and CDR2 YSYEKL. V lost 3 bases to trimming and J lost 8 bases; unmatched junction nucleotides: 12. This CDR3 is built from 16 residues. The CDR3 loop is CASSQGQPLKGEKLFF. CDR3 nucleotides: TGCGCCAGCAGCCAGGGACAGCCTCTGAAAGGAGAAAAACTGTTTTTT.

The chain carries TRBV4-1 and TRBJ1-1; 8 nucleotides align to TRBD1. The CDR3 contains 14 residues. The ends lost 0 bases at V and 7 bases at J; junction bases unmatched: 4. Germline values: CDR1 MGHRA, CDR2 YSYEKL. The CDR3 protein is CASSQDSGGVEAFF. The CDR3 DNA follows: TGCGCCAGCAGCCAAGATTCAGGGGGCGTTGAAGCTTTCTTT.

The chain joins TRBV2 to TRBJ2-7, with 11 positions matching TRBD2. Trimming removed 3 bases from V and 5 bases from J; junction bases left unmatched: 12. This CDR3 contains 17 residues. Germline V lookup: CDR1 SNHLY, CDR2 FYNNEI. The CDR3 is CASSDPNSGRGVNEQYF. The CDR3 nucleotides read TGTGCCAGCAGTGACCCCAATAGCGGGAGGGGGGTAAACGAGCAGTACTTC. Full variable domain (remainder filled in from reference TRBV2 and TRBJ2-7): EPEVTQTPSHQVTQMGQEVILRCVPISNHLYFYWYRQILGQKVEFLVSFYNNEISEKSEIFDDQFSVERPDGSNFTLKIRSTKLEDSAMYFCASSDPNSGRGVNEQYFGPGTRLTVT.

Remarks on this clone: The sample contains more than one DNA sequence encoding this CDR3. V gene TRBV11-2 combines with J gene TRBJ2-1, with 7 bases lining up with TRBD2. Germline V lookup: CDR1 SGHAT, CDR2 FQNNGV. V shed 3 bases and J 7 bases; nucleotides not matched to a gene: 9. This CDR3 region has 15 residues. The DNA for the CDR3 is TGTGCCAGCAGCTTCCAGGCGGGAGTATCGAATGAGCAGTTCTTC. It specifies CASSFQAGVSNEQFF. The full variable domain, its missing parts supplied by reference TRBV11-2 and TRBJ2-1, is EAGVAQSPRYKIIEKRQSVAFWCNPISGHATLYWYQQILGQGPKLLIQFQNNGVVDDSQLPKDRFSAERLKGVDSTLKIQPAKLEDSAVYLCASSFQAGVSNEQFFGPGTRLTVL.

V usage is TRBV6-6 and J usage is TRBJ1-1, with D tentatively TRBD1 (6 bases). The CDR3 has 14 residues. V was trimmed by 4 bases and J by 3 bases, leaving 12 bases between them. Germline V lookup: CDR1 MNHNY, CDR2 SVGAGI (reference sequence). The CDR3 protein is CASSFTGSHTEAFF. The CDR3 DNA reads as TGTGCCAGCAGTTTCACAGGGTCGCACACTGAAGCTTTCTTT.

V and J are TRBV4-2 and TRBJ1-1, with 8 bases identical to TRBD1. The trim removed 1 base at V and 1 base at J, leaving 2 bases unmatched. Germline-derived CDR1 and CDR2 are LGHNA and YNFKEQ. CDR3 length: 15 amino acids. The CDR3 nucleotides are TGTGCCAGCAGCCAAGGGACAGGGACGAACACTGAAGCTTTCTTT. Its protein product is CASSQGTGTNTEAFF.

The J gene is TRBJ2-7, the V gene TRBV6-5, with 8 bases aligning to TRBD2. The germline gives CDR1 MNHEY, CDR2 SVGAGI. This CDR3 contains 14 residues. After removal of 5 bases from V and 6 bases from J, the junction contained 9 bases not matched to a gene. The CDR3 DNA follows: TGTGCCAGCAGTCCGACGGGACTAGTGAGCGAGCAGTACTTC. This translates into CASSPTGLVSEQYF.

The gene calls are TRBV7-9 and TRBJ2-2, with 9 bases aligning to TRBD1. Germline CDR1 and CDR2: SEHNR and FQNEAQ (reference sequence). The V segment lost 5 bases and the J segment 7 bases; nucleotides outside the gene matches: 5. The CDR3 loop spans 14 amino acids. The CDR3 sequence: CASSIQGAGGELFF. The CDR3 DNA reads TGTGCCAGCAGCATACAGGGGGCTGGCGGGGAGCTGTTTTTT.

V is TRBV3-1 (or the pseudogene TRBV3-2) and J is TRBJ2-2; D gene unclear. V was clipped by 7 bases and J by 1 base, with 7 bases between them. This CDR3 has 13 residues. The germline gives CDR1 LGHDT, CDR2 YNNKEL (reference sequence). CDR3 in DNA: TGTGCCAGCATGTGGCTGAACACCGGGGAGCTGTTTTTT. This translates into CASMWLNTGELFF.

The chain joins TRBV3-1 (or the pseudogene TRBV3-2) to TRBJ1-2; a weak D match, TRBD1 (6 bases). V was shortened by 0 bases and J by 6 bases, with 11 bases between the two germline ends. This CDR3 contains 14 residues. The germline V gene encodes CDR1 LGHDT and CDR2 YNNKEL (reference sequence). DNA of the CDR3: TGTGCCAGCAGCCAAGATTATTCAGGGGATGGCTACACCTTC. It yields the protein CASSQDYSGDGYTF.

V is TRBV2 and J is TRBJ2-7, with TRBD1 matching 7 bases. V lost 7 bases, J lost 2 bases, and 14 bases stayed unmatched. Per the germline V gene, CDR1 is SNHLY and CDR2 is FYNNEI. The CDR3 runs to 16 residues. The CDR3, as DNA: TGTGCCAGCACTTTTCCCGCTGGGACAGATACCTACGAGCAGTACTTC. Translating it yields CASTFPAGTDTYEQYF.

The V call is TRBV30, the J call TRBJ2-7; perhaps TRBD1 as D (6 bases). Trimming left V 3 bases short and J 3 bases short, with 9 bases between. The CDR3 is 12 residues long. From germline, CDR1 is GTSNPN and CDR2 SVGIG (reference sequence). CDR3 sequence: CAWSHRDYEQYF. For the CDR3, the DNA is TGTGCCTGGAGCCACAGGGACTACGAGCAGTACTTC.

V and J are TRBV28 and TRBJ2-1, with a possible D match to TRBD1 (5 bases). CDR1 and CDR2 from the germline V gene are MDHEN and SYDVKM. There are 14 residues in the CDR3. V was clipped by 7 bases and J by 1 base, with 11 bases between them. CDR3: CASIERGSYNEQFF. The CDR3 DNA reads TGTGCCAGCATCGAAAGGGGATCCTACAATGAGCAGTTCTTC.

The chain recombines TRBV6-5 with TRBJ2-7; D possibly corresponds to TRBD2 (6 bases). Germline values: CDR1 MNHEY, CDR2 SVGAGI. The CDR3 totals 15 residues. V was clipped by 0 bases and J by 3 bases, with 12 bases between them. This CDR3 reads CASSYSRDGSYEQYF. DNA for the CDR3: TGTGCCAGCAGTTACTCCCGGGACGGGAGCTACGAGCAGTACTTC.